Sequencing of this TCR beta chain was carried out in a study of T cells in Graves' hyperthyroidism and ophthalmopathy. Trimming cost V 1 base and J 4 bases; bases outside gene matches: 7. CDR3 length: 15 residues. Looked up from germline, CDR1 is SGHKS and CDR2 is YYEKEE (reference sequence). TCR beta CDR3 regions were amplified from RNA transcripts. RT-PCR in the first round (using the HTBI primer set) targeted the TCR CDR3. Using its own MiXCR run on the multiplex PCR reads, TCRdb lists one record per CDR3 protein. The sample records fewer than 300,000 distinct CDR3 sequences, about 16% being singletons.

Sequencing used blood. The TCR was taken from a woman in her forties or fifties with Graves' hyperthyroidism that later progressed to Graves' ophthalmopathy. The chain is built from TRBV5-5 and TRBJ1-1, with 7 bases identical to TRBD1. The CDR3 coding sequence is TGTGCCAGCAGCTTGTTGGGCAGGGGGACCACTGAAGCTTTCTTT. Translation gives CASSLLGRGTTEAFF.